A selection of T cell receptor beta chains follows, all from one sample in a study of shared clonotypes between healthy human individuals. Clones were sequenced by immunoSEQ multiplex PCR, and TCRdb holds only the in-frame ones, with some missing. The repertoire holds 1,500,000 or so clones, with 97% to 99% as singletons. The sample was naive CD4+ T cells sorted from blood. Receptors were obtained from a young man in good health. Each CDR3 is given with its conserved first and last residue. The D gene is left open where the match is weak. The size entry is marked missing in some rows and otherwise reads once, few, many or a size class.

D,J,V,size,DNA,CDR3
TRBD1,TRBJ2-1,TRBV9,-,TGTGCCAGCAGCGAGGACAGGAGCTCCTACAATGAGCAGTTCTTC,CASSEDRSSYNEQFF
-,TRBJ2-5,TRBV5-1,-,TGCGCCAGCAGCTTGAATGGGGCGAGGGGAGAGACCCAGTACTTC,CASSLNGARGETQYF
-,TRBJ2-1,TRBV18,-,TGTGCCAGCTCTGTCAGGAGGGATGAGCAGTTCTTC,CASSVRRDEQFF
-,TRBJ1-1,TRBV15,-,TGTGCCACGAGAGGGGGTTGGACTGAAGCTTTCTTT,CATRGGWTEAFF
TRBD2,TRBJ2-7,TRBV5-4,-,TGTGCCAGCAGCTTAGGGACTAGCGGGAGTAGGGGCTACGAGCAGTACTTC,CASSLGTSGSRGYEQYF
-,TRBJ1-4,TRBV11-1,-,TGTGCCAGTGGACCTTTAACAACTAATGAAAAACTGTTTTTT,CASGPLTTNEKLFF
TRBD2,TRBJ2-5,TRBV7-2,-,TGTGCCAGCAGCTTAGCGAGGAGTACCGGGACTAGCGGCCAAGAGACCCAGTACTTC,CASSLARSTGTSGQETQYF
-,TRBJ2-7,TRBV28,-,TGTGCCAGCAGTTTAGTGGGGCTCCTCTACGAGCAGTACTTC,CASSLVGLLYEQYF
-,TRBJ2-7,TRBV19,-,TGTGCCAGTAGTATCGCAACCTCCTACGAGCAGTACTTC,CASSIATSYEQYF
-,TRBJ2-7,TRBV4-1,-,TGCGCCAGCAGCCCCCACGTTGGGGAGGTCGTGTACGAGCAGTACTTC,CASSPHVGEVVYEQYF
-,TRBJ1-1,TRBV18,once,TGTGCCAGCTCACCAAAGGAGCTATACAGGTGGGGAAGCACTGAAGCTTTCTTT,CASSPKELYRWGSTEAFF
TRBD2,TRBJ2-7,TRBV6-1,-,TGTGCCAGCAGTGAAGCGCCCCCGGGAGGGCCAGGCGAGCAGTACTTC,CASSEAPPGGPGEQYF
-,TRBJ2-2,TRBV5-1,-,TGCGCCACCTGGGACTTGTCGAACACCGGGGAGCTGTTTTTT,CATWDLSNTGELFF
-,TRBJ1-1,TRBV18,-,TGTGCCAGCTCTCTTGTCATGAGCCCTGAAGCTTTCTTT,CASSLVMSPEAFF
-,TRBJ2-7,TRBV5-1,-,TGCGCCAGCAGCTCGACGGTGGCGGGCCCATCCTACGAGCAGTACTTC,CASSSTVAGPSYEQYF
TRBD1,TRBJ2-2,TRBV18,-,TGTGCCAGCCCCTTTCCGGGACAGGCGAACACCGGGGAGCTGTTTTTT,CASPFPGQANTGELFF
TRBD1,TRBJ1-2,TRBV7-2,-,TGTGCCAGCAGCTTAGCAGGGGGCGATCCCGGCTACACCTTC,CASSLAGGDPGYTF
-,TRBJ1-2,TRBV5-8,-,TGTGCCAGCTCCCATGGCTACACCTTC,CASSHGYTF
-,TRBJ2-1,TRBV7-2,-,TGTGCCAGCAGCTTATCCTCCTACAATGAGCAGTTCTTC,CASSLSSYNEQFF
TRBD2,TRBJ2-5,TRBV7-6,-,TGTGCCAGCAGCTTAGGGACTAGCGAGCAAGAGACCCAGTACTTC,CASSLGTSEQETQYF
-,TRBJ2-7,TRBV2,once,TGTGCCAGCGAGATAGGGCAGGTGAGCTCCTACGAGCAGTACTTC,CASEIGQVSSYEQYF
-,TRBJ1-3,TRBV11-2,once,TGTGCCAGCAGCTTAGAGAGGGGTTCATTCGGAAACACCATATATTTT,CASSLERGSFGNTIYF
-,TRBJ2-7,TRBV18,-,TGTGCCAGCTCACCTGGTGGGACGCCCCGGGAGCAGTACTTC,CASSPGGTPREQYF
-,TRBJ2-3,TRBV5-1,-,TGCGCCAGCAGCTTGGAGGGCCCCACAGATACGCAGTATTTT,CASSLEGPTDTQYF
TRBD1,TRBJ1-2,TRBV28,-,TGTGCCAGCAGTTTAGCAGGGGGTGGCTATGGCTACACCTTC,CASSLAGGGYGYTF
-,TRBJ2-7,TRBV4-3,-,TGCGCCAGCAGCCAAGTTTACGGAGCAAACGAGCAGTACTTC,CASSQVYGANEQYF
-,TRBJ2-7,TRBV27,-,TGTGCCAGCAGTTTATATAGGGGACCCTACGAGCAGTACTTC,CASSLYRGPYEQYF
-,TRBJ2-2,TRBV6-5,-,TGTGCCAGCAGTTACTTCCAGGGGACGCCCGGGGAGCTGTTTTTT,CASSYFQGTPGELFF
TRBD1,TRBJ2-1,TRBV6-5,-,TGTGCCAGCAGGAAGACAGGGGGCATCTACAATGAGCAGTTCTTC,CASRKTGGIYNEQFF
-,TRBJ2-5,TRBV5-6,-,TGTGCCAGCAGCCGGGACTTCCAAGAGACCCAGTACTTC,CASSRDFQETQYF
TRBD2,TRBJ2-2,TRBV7-9,once,TGTGCCAGCACCGATGGATTGGTAGCGGGAGGTTACACCGGGGAGCTGTTTTTT,CASTDGLVAGGYTGELFF
-,TRBJ2-3,TRBV19,-,TGTGCCAGTAGTATCGGAGCGAGCACAGATACGCAGTATTTT,CASSIGASTDTQYF
TRBD2,TRBJ2-7,TRBV23-1,-,TGCGCCAGCATTAGCGGGAGAGGGTCCTACGAGCAGTACTTC,CASISGRGSYEQYF
TRBD1,TRBJ1-1,TRBV10-1,-,TGCGCCAGCAGTGAATCGGGACAGCCCATGAACACTGAAGCTTTCTTT,CASSESGQPMNTEAFF
-,TRBJ1-2,TRBV6-4,-,TGTGCCAGCAGCCAAACGGGGGGTGGCGGCTATGGCTACACCTTC,CASSQTGGGGYGYTF
TRBD2,TRBJ2-7,TRBV7-9,once,TGTGCCAGCAGCTTAGCGCAGGGAGGGGCCGCCCGGACCGAGCAGTACTTC,CASSLAQGGAARTEQYF
TRBD2,TRBJ2-1,TRBV4-2,-,TGTGCCAGCAGCCCATCAGGGACTAGCCGTATAAATGAGCAGTTCTTC,CASSPSGTSRINEQFF
-,TRBJ2-5,TRBV18,-,TGTGCCAGCTCACGACAGTCAGAGACCCAGTACTTC,CASSRQSETQYF
-,TRBJ2-5,TRBV6-5,-,TGTGCCAGCAGGACCCAGGGTCGGGGAGAAGAGACCCAGTACTTC,CASRTQGRGEETQYF
-,TRBJ1-2,TRBV4-2,-,TGTGCCAGCAGCCATTCGGACAGCAACTATGGCTACACCTTC,CASSHSDSNYGYTF
-,TRBJ2-2,TRBV6-5,-,TGTGCCAGCAGTTACTCTGGACAGTTCACCGGGGAGCTGTTTTTT,CASSYSGQFTGELFF